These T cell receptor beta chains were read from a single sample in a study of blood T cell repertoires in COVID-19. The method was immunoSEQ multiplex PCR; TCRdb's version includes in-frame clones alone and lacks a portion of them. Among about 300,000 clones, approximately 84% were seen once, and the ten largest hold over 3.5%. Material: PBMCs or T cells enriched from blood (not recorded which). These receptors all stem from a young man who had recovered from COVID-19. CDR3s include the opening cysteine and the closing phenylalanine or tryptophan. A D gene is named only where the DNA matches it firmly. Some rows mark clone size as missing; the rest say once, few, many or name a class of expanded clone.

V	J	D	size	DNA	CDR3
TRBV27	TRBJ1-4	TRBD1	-	TGTGCCAGCAGTGTAACAGGGGGCGGAGGCTATAATGAAAAACTGTTTTTT	CASSVTGGGGYNEKLFF
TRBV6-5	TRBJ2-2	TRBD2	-	TGTGCCAGCAGTTACCCGCTAGCGGGCACCGGGGAGCTGTTTTTT	CASSYPLAGTGELFF
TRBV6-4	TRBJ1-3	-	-	TGTGCCAGCGGCGCAAGAGGGATCTCTGGAAACACCATATATTTT	CASGARGISGNTIYF
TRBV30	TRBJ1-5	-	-	TGTGCCTGGACGGCCGAGCGTACTATCAATCAGCCCCAGCATTTT	CAWTAERTINQPQHF
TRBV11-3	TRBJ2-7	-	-	TGTGCCAGCAGCTTACGGGGGTTGTGGTTTCGCGCCTACGAGCAGTACTTC	CASSLRGLWFRAYEQYF
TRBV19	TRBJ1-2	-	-	TGTGCCAGTAGTATAGGTCAGGGGCCGGGTTATGGCTACACCTTC	CASSIGQGPGYGYTF
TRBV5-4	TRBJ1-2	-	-	TGTGCCAGCAGCTCCGGACAGAGGGGCTATGGCTACACCTTC	CASSSGQRGYGYTF
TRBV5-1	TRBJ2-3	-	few	TGCGCCAGCAGTCTACAGGGCACAGATACGCAGTATTTT	CASSLQGTDTQYF
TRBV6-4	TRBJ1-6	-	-	TGTGCCAGCAGTGACCCTCCAGGGGCTGGTTCACCCCTCCACTTT	CASSDPPGAGSPLHF
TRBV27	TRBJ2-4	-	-	TGTGCCAGCAGTTTAGGGGCCCCTTGGGACATTCAGTACTTC	CASSLGAPWDIQYF
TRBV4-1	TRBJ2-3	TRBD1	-	TGCGCCAGCAGCCAAGGCGACGGGACAGGGTGGACAGATACGCAGTATTTT	CASSQGDGTGWTDTQYF
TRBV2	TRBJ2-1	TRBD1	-	TGTGCCAGCAGAAGACAGGGGAATGAGCAGTTCTTC	CASRRQGNEQFF
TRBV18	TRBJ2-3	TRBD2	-	TGTGCCAGCTCACCTGGGACTAGCGGGGGAACAGATACGCAGTATTTT	CASSPGTSGGTDTQYF
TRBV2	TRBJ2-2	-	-	TGTGCCAGCGAACCACAGGTCACCGGGGAGCTGTTTTTT	CASEPQVTGELFF
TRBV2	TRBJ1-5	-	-	TGTGCCAGCAGTGAGGGTTCAGGGGCCAATCAGCCCCAGCATTTT	CASSEGSGANQPQHF
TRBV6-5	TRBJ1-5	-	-	TGTGCCACCAAGATTTCCTCAGGGGAATATCAGCCCCAGCATTTT	CATKISSGEYQPQHF
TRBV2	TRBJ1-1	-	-	TGTGCCAGCAGTCGGCTCACTGAGGCTGAAGCTTTCTTT	CASSRLTEAEAFF
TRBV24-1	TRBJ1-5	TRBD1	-	TGTGCCACCAGTGATTGGGCCCCGGGACAGGGCAATCAGCCCCAGCATTTT	CATSDWAPGQGNQPQHF
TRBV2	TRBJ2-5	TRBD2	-	TGTGCCAGCAGTGGACGGACTAGCCCGTGGGAGACCCAGTACTTC	CASSGRTSPWETQYF
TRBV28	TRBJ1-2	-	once	TGTGCCAGCAGCCCAACGTGGGAGATAGGCTATGGCTACACCTTC	CASSPTWEIGYGYTF
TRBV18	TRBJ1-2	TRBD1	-	TGTGCCAGCTCACCATCGGGACAGAAGGACTATGGCTACACCTTC	CASSPSGQKDYGYTF
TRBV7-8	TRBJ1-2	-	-	TGTGCCAGCTCCAAAGGGAGGGATGGCTACACCTTC	CASSKGRDGYTF
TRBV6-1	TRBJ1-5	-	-	TGTGCCAGCAGTGAAGTCCGAGGGTTGCGCAATCAGCCCCAGCATTTT	CASSEVRGLRNQPQHF
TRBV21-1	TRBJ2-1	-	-	TGTGCCAGCAGCAAACGAAGCGGGAGGGCCTCCAATGAGCAGTTCTTC	CASSKRSGRASNEQFF
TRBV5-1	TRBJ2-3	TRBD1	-	TGCGCCAGCAGCTTGGGTCAGGGGGCGGCAGATACGCAGTATTTT	CASSLGQGAADTQYF
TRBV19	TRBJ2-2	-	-	TGTGCCAGTAGCCCGTTGCGGAGGAAAACCGGGGAGCTGTTTTTT	CASSPLRRKTGELFF
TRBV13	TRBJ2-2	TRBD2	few	TGTGCCAGCAGCCCGACTCCGGGACTAGCGATGAACACCGGGGAGCTGTTTTTT	CASSPTPGLAMNTGELFF
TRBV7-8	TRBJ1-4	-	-	TGTGCCAGCAGCCATCGACGATCTTTCGGGGAAAAACTGTTTTTT	CASSHRRSFGEKLFF
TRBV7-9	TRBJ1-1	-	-	TGTGCCAGCAGCTTATTGGGGCCCGCGGGAACTGAAGCTTTCTTT	CASSLLGPAGTEAFF
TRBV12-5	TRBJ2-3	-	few	TGTGCTAGTGGTTTGGAGGGGTTGACAGGAGATACGCAGTATTTT	CASGLEGLTGDTQYF
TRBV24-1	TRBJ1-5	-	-	TGTGCCACCCGCGGGACGGGTCCTAATCAGCCCCAGCATTTT	CATRGTGPNQPQHF
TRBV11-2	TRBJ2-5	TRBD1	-	TGTGCCAGCAGGCAGGGGGCGGCGTACCAAGAGACCCAGTACTTC	CASRQGAAYQETQYF
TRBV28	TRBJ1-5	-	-	TGTGCCAGCAGTTTATTATCGGAGAATCAGCCCCAGCATTTT	CASSLLSENQPQHF
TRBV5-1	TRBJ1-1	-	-	TGCGCCAGCAGCCCCGCCCCCAGGGCTGGCACTGAAGCTTTCTTT	CASSPAPRAGTEAFF
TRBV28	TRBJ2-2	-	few	TGTGCCAGCACCGGACAGAACACCGGGGAGCTGTTTTTT	CASTGQNTGELFF
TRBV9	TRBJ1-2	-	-	TGTGCCAGCAGCGTCCCGCAGGGTAACTATGGCTACACCTTC	CASSVPQGNYGYTF
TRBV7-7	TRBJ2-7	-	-	TGTGCTAGCAGCTTAGGCCTAGCAGAACTCTACGAGCAGTACTTC	CASSLGLAELYEQYF
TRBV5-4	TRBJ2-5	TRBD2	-	TGTGCCAGCAGCTCCCCTAGCGGGGGCCGCCAAGAGACCCAGTACTTC	CASSSPSGGRQETQYF
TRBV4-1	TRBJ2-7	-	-	TGCGCCAGCAGCCAGCAAGGGGACTACGAGCAGTACTTC	CASSQQGDYEQYF